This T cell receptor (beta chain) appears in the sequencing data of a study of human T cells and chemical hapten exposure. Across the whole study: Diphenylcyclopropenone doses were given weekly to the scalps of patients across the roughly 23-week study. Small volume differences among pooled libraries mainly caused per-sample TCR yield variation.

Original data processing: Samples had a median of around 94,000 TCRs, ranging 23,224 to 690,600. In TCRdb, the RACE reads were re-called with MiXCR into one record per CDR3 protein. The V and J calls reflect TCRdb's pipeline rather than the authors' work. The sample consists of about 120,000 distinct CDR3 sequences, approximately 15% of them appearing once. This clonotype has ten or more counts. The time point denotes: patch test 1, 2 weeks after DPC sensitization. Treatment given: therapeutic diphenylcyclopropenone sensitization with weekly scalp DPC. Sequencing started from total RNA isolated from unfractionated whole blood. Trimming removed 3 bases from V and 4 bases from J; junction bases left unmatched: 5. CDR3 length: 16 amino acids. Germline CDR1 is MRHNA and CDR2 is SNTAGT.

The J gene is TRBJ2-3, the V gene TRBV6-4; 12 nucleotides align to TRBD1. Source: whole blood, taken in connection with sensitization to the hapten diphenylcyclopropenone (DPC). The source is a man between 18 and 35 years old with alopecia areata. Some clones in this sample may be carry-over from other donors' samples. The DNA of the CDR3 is TGTGCCAGCAGTGAGACCGGGACAGGGGGCGCAGATACGCAGTATTTT. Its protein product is CASSETGTGGADTQYF.